The rows below give T cell receptor beta chains drawn from one sample of a study of PD-L1 blockade in urothelial cancer. Produced via immunoSEQ multiplex PCR; TCRdb's table is partial and in-frame only. Among about 52,000 clones listed, approximately 72% were seen once. The sequences come from PBMCs, collected around atezolizumab (anti-PD-L1) treatment. The receptors were gathered from a man in his sixties or seventies with urothelial cancer. The conserved cysteine and the conserved F or W are not part of the CDR3 here. Fields, in order: J gene, V gene, CDR3 length, CDR3 protein.

TRBJ1-2 TRBV5-1 13 ASSLGGQLGYGYT
TRBJ2-7 TRBV4-1 14 ASSQDWGEPVYEQY
TRBJ1-6 TRBV5-6 13 ASSLGGTDNSPLH
TRBJ1-2 TRBV19 11 ASSIDRGYGYT
TRBJ1-2 TRBV25-1 13 ASSRDRGENYGYT
TRBJ2-5 TRBV7-2 13 ASSLGLAGKETQY
TRBJ2-1 TRBV28 10 ASSPFYNEQF
TRBJ2-2 TRBV29-1 12 SGKSGMNTGELF
TRBJ2-4 TRBV7-2 13 ASSLQGLAGGGGY
TRBJ2-7 TRBV5-5 12 ASSVGLAGEVQY
TRBJ1-2 TRBV5-6 10 ASSLVPGGYT
TRBJ1-2 TRBV15 12 ATSREGYLSGYT
TRBJ2-1 TRBV5-1 12 ASREDRGSLLQF
TRBJ1-1 TRBV11-1 12 ASSSRTGKTEAF